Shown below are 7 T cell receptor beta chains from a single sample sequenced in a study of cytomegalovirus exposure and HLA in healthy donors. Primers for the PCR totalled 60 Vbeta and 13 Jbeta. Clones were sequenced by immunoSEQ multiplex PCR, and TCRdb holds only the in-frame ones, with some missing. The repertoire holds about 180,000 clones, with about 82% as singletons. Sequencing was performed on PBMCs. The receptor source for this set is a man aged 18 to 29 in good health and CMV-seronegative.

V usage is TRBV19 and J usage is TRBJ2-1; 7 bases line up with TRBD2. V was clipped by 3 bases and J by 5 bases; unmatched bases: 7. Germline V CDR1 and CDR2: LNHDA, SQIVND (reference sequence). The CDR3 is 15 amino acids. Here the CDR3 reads CASSISGLPHNEQFF. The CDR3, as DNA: TGTGCCAGTAGTATCTCGGGACTACCTCACAATGAGCAGTTCTTC.

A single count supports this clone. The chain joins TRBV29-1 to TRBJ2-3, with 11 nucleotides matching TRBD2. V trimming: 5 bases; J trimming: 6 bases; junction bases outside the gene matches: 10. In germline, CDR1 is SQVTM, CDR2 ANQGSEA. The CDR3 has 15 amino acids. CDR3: CSVNGLAGALDTQYF. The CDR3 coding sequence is TGCAGCGTTAATGGACTAGCGGGTGCTTTGGATACGCAGTATTTT.

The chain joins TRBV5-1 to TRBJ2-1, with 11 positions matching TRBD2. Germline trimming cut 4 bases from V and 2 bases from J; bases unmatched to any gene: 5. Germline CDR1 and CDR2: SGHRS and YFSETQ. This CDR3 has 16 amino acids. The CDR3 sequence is CASSPLAGGTYNEQFF. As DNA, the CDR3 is TGCGCCAGCAGCCCCCTAGCGGGAGGAACCTACAATGAGCAGTTCTTC.

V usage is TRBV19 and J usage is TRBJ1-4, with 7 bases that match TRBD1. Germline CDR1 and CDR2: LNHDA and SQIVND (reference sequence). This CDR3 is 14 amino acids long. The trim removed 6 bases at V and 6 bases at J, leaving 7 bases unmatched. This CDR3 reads CASSDSGGDEKLFF. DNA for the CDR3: TGTGCCAGTAGCGACTCAGGGGGAGATGAAAAACTGTTTTTT.

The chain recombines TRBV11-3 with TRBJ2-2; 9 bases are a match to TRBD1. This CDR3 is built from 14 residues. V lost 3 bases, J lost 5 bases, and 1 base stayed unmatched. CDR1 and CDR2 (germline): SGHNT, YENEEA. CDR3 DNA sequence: TGTGCCAGCAGCTTGGACAGGGGTACCGGGGAGCTGTTTTTT. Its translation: CASSLDRGTGELFF.

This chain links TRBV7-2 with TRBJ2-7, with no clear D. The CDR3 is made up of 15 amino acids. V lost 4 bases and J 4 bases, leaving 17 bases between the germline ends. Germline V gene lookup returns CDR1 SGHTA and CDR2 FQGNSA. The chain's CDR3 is CASSSSISHAYEQYF. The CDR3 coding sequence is TGTGCCAGCAGCTCTTCTATCTCCCACGCTTACGAGCAGTACTTC.

CDR3 in DNA: TGTGCCAGCAGCTATGGGGAGGCGGCCAAAAACATTCAGTACTTC. Translated: CASSYGEAAKNIQYF. V usage is TRBV2 and J usage is TRBJ2-4, with D tentatively TRBD2 (6 bases). The CDR3 loop spans 15 amino acids. The V gene lost 6 bases and the J gene lost 1 base, with 13 bases spanning the gap. Looked up from germline, CDR1 is SNHLY and CDR2 is FYNNEI. Full variable domain (missing parts from reference TRBV2 and TRBJ2-4): EPEVTQTPSHQVTQMGQEVILRCVPISNHLYFYWYRQILGQKVEFLVSFYNNEISEKSEIFDDQFSVERPDGSNFTLKIRSTKLEDSAMYFCASSYGEAAKNIQYFGAGTRLSVL.